This TCR beta chain stems from a study of cytomegalovirus exposure and HLA in healthy donors. Study background: Tens of millions of unique TCRs from HLA-typed donors were held in an early release of data.

Concerning this clone: What it recognizes is unknown.

Both 60 Vbeta primers and 13 Jbeta primers went into the PCR. Clones were read by immunoSEQ multiplex PCR, and TCRdb kept only the in-frame ones, dropping some. Here the sample spans about 130,000 clones, 8.5% being singletons. Nominally healthy donors were sampled, though unrecorded immune exposures were likely. Study conclusions and caveats: Despite most TCR sequences being rare, some public TCRs occurred in many donors. In a later analysis, at a false discovery rate of 0.05, approximately 16,000 TCR beta sequences were associated with HLA alleles.

CDR3 length: 12 residues. CDR1 and CDR2 (germline): LGHNT, FRNRAP. Losses at the gene ends were 1 base for V and 14 bases for J; bases not matched to a gene: 2. The TCR comes from a middle-aged man in good health and CMV-seronegative. The chain uses TRBV12-5 and TRBJ1-6; 7 nucleotides agree with TRBD1. Sequences were obtained from PBMCs. CDR3 sequence reads: CASGLGGQSLHF. For the CDR3, the DNA is TGTGCTAGTGGTTTGGGGGGACAGTCCCTCCACTTT.